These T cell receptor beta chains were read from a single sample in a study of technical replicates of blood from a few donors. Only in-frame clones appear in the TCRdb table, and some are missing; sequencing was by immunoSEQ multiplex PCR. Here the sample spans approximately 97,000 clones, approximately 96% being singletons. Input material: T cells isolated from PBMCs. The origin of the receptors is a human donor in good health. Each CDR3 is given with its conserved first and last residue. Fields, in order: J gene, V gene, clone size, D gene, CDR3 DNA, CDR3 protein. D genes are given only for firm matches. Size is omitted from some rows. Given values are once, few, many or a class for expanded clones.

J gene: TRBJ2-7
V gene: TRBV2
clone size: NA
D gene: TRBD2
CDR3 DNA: TGTGCCAGCAGTGAATCCGGGCGGGAGTACGAGCAGTACTTC
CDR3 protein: CASSESGREYEQYF

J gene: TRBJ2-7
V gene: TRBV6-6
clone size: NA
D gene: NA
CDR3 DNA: TGTGCCAGCAGTCCAGCGGTATTCACCTACGAGCAGTACTTC
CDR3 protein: CASSPAVFTYEQYF

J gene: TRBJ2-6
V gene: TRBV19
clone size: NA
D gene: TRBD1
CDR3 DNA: TGTGCCAGTAGTCTACAGGGGGCTGGGGCCAACGTCCTGACTTTC
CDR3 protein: CASSLQGAGANVLTF

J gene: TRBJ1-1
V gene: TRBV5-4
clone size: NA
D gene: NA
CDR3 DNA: TGTGCCAGCAGTTTGCCAGGGGATTACACTGAAGCTTTCTTT
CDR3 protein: CASSLPGDYTEAFF

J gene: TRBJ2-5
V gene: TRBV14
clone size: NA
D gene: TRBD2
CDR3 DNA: TGTGCCAGCAGCAAGGGACTAGCGCAAGAGACCCAGTACTTC
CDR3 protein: CASSKGLAQETQYF

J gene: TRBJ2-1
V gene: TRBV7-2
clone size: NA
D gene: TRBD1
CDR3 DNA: TGTGCCAGCAGCTTAGGACGGGACAGCTCCTACAATGAGCAGTTCTTC
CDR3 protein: CASSLGRDSSYNEQFF

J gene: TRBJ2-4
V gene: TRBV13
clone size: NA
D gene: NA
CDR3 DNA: TGTGCCAGCAGCTTACAGGATACTGCCGCCAAAAACATTCAGTACTTC
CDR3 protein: CASSLQDTAAKNIQYF

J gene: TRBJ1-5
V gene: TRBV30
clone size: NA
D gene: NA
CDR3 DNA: TGTGCCTGGAGTGTAGGCCAGGGCGATCAGCCCCAGCATTTT
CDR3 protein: CAWSVGQGDQPQHF

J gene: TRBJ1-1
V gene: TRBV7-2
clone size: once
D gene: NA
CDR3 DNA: TGTGCCAGCAGCTTAAGGGGAAATGAAGCTTTCTTT
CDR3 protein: CASSLRGNEAFF

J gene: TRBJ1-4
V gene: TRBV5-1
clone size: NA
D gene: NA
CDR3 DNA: TGCGCCAGCAGCCTAGGGCCAGGGGAAAAACTGTTTTTT
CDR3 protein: CASSLGPGEKLFF

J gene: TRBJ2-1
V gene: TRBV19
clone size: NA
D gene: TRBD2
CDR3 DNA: TGTGCCACTGCGAGACTAGCGGGAGCTTATGCTTGGTACAATGAGCAGTTCTTC
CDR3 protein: CATARLAGAYAWYNEQFF

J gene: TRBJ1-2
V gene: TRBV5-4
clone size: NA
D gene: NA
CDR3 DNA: TGTGCCAGCAGCTTGGGGTTGGGGCGGATCGATGGCTACACCTTC
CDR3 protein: CASSLGLGRIDGYTF

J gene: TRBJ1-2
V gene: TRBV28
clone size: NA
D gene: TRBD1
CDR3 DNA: TGTGCCAGCAGTATACCGGGACAGAACTATGGCTACACCTTC
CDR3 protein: CASSIPGQNYGYTF

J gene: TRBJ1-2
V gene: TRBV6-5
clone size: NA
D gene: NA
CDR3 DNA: TGTGCCAGCAGCACGGACAGCTATGGCTACACCTTC
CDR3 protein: CASSTDSYGYTF

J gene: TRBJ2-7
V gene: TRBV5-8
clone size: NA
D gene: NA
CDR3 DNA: TGTGCCAGCAGCTTGAGCCCCGGGGCCTACGAGCAGTACTTC
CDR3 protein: CASSLSPGAYEQYF

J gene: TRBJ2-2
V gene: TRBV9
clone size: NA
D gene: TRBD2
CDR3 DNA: TGTGCCAGCAGCGTAGTCGGCGGGAGGGCCGCCGGGGAGCTGTTTTTT
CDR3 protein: CASSVVGGRAAGELFF

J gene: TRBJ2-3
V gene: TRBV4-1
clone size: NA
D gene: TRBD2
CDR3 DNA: TGCGCCAGCAGCCAAGGCGCTAGCGGGATATGGGTAGATACGCAGTATTTT
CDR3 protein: CASSQGASGIWVDTQYF

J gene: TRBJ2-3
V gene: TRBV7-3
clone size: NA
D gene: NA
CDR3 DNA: TGTGCCAGCAGCTTGAGCGGCCTGCTGGCAGATACGCAGTATTTT
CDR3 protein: CASSLSGLLADTQYF

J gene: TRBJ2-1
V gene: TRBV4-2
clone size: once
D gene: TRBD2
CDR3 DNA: TGTGCCAGCAGCCAAGCTAGCGGGAGCAACTACAATGAGCAGTTCTTC
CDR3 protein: CASSQASGSNYNEQFF

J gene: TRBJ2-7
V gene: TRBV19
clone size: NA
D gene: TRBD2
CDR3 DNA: TGTGCCAGTAGTCTAGCGGGAGGATACTACGAGCAGTACTTC
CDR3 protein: CASSLAGGYYEQYF

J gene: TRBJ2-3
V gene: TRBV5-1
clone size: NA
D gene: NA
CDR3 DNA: TGCGCCAGCAGCTTTACCCGGGACACTCTAAATACGCAGTATTTT
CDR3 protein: CASSFTRDTLNTQYF

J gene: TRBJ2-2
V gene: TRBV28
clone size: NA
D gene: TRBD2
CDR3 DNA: TGTGCCAGCAGTCCGCCCCAGCGGGAGGCCTATAACACCGGGGAGCTGTTTTTT
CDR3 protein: CASSPPQREAYNTGELFF

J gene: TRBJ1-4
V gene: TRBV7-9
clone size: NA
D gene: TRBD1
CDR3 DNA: TGTGCCAGCAGCTCCGACAGGGGGACGGGAGAAAAACTGTTTTTT
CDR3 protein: CASSSDRGTGEKLFF

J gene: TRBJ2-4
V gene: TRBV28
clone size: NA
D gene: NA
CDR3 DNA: TGTGCCAGCTTCCCGGACATTCAGTACTTC
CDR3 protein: CASFPDIQYF

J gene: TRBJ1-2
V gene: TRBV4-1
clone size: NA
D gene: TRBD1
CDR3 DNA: TGCGCCAGCAGCCAACACCCGGGACAGCCCTATGGCTACACCTTC
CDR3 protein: CASSQHPGQPYGYTF

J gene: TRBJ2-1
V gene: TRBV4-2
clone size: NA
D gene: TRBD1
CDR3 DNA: TGTGCCAGCAGCCAAAGGGGACAGGGTTCCTACAATGAGCAGTTCTTC
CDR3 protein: CASSQRGQGSYNEQFF

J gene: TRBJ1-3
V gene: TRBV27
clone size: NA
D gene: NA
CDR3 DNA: TGTGCCAGCAGTTTACGGGGGAGTTCAGACACCATATATTTT
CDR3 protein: CASSLRGSSDTIYF

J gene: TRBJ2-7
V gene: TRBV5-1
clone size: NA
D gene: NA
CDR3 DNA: TGCGCCAGCCGACAGTCCTACGAGCAGTACTTC
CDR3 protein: CASRQSYEQYF

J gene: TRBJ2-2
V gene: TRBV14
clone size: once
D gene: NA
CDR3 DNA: TGTGCCAGCAGCCAAGAGACAGGCTGGGGGATTATGGCCGGGGAGCTGTTTTTT
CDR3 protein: CASSQETGWGIMAGELFF

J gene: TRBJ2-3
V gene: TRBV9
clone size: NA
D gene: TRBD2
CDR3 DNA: TGTGCCAGCAGCGTAGGAGCGCTAGCGGGACTAACAGATACGCAGTATTTT
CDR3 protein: CASSVGALAGLTDTQYF

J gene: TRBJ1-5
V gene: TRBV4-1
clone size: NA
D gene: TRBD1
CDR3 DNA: TGCGCCAGCAGCCAAGATACAGGGGGAATTAATCAGCCCCAGCATTTT
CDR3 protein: CASSQDTGGINQPQHF

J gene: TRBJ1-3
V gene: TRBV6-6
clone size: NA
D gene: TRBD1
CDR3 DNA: TGTGCCAGCAAGGGACAGGGGATAACTGGAAACACCATATATTTT
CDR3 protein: CASKGQGITGNTIYF

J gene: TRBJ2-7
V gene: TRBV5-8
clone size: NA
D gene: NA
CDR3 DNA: TGTGCCAGCAGCTTAAATCACTTATACGAGCAGTACTTC
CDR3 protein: CASSLNHLYEQYF

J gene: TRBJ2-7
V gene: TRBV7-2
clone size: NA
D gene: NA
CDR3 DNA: TGTGCCAGCGGTTCCCCGGGGAGCTCCTACGAGCAGTACTTC
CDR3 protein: CASGSPGSSYEQYF

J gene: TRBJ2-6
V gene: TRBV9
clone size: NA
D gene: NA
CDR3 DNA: TGTGCCAGCAGCTTTCCCCCCCCAGGGGCCCCCGGGGCCAACGTCCTGACTTTC
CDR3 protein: CASSFPPPGAPGANVLTF

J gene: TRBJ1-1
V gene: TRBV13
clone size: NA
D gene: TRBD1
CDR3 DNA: TGTGCCAGCAGCTTCGAGGAAAACAGGGGCACTGAAGCTTTCTTT
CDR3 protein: CASSFEENRGTEAFF

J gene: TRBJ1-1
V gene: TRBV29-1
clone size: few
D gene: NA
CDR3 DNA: TGCAGCGTTAAGGAGGGTCCTCAAGCTTTCTTT
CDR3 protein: CSVKEGPQAFF

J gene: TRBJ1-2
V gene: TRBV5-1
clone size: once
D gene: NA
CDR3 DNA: TGCGCCAGCAGCCCCGAGTGGAGCAGCTATGGCTACACCTTC
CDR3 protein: CASSPEWSSYGYTF

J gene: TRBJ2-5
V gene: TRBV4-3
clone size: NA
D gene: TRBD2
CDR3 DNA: TGCGCCAGCAGCACCGTTTTGAGCGGGAGAGAGACCCAGTACTTC
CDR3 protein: CASSTVLSGRETQYF

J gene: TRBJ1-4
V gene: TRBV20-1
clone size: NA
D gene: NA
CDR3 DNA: TGCAGTGCTATCGGTAACGAAAAACTGTTTTTT
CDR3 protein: CSAIGNEKLFF

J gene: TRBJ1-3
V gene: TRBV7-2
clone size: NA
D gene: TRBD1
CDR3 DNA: TGTGCCAGCAGCCCGGGGACAGGGGCTTTCTCTGGAAACACCATATATTTT
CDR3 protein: CASSPGTGAFSGNTIYF

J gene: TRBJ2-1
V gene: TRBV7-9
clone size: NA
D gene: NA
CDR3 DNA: TGTGCCAGCTTAACGGAGGTGGATAATGAGCAGTTCTTC
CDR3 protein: CASLTEVDNEQFF

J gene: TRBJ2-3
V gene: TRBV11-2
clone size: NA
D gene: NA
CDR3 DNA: TGTGCCAGCAGTTCCCTACTCTCAGATACGCAGTATTTT
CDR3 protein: CASSSLLSDTQYF

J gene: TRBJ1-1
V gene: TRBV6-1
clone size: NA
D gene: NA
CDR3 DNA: TGTGCCAGCAGTGACAGGGCCGGAAACACTGAAGCTTTCTTT
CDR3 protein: CASSDRAGNTEAFF

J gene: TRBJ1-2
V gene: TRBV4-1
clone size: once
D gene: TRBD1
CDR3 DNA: TGCGCCAGCGGACTGACAGGGAACTATGGCTACACCTTC
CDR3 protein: CASGLTGNYGYTF

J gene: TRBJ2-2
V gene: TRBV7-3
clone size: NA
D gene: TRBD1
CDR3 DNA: TGTGCCAGCAGTTCCGACAGGGATACCACCGGGGAGCTGTTTTTT
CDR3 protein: CASSSDRDTTGELFF

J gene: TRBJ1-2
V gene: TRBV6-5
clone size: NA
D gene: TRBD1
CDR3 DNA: TGTGCCAGCAGTTGGGACAGGTCTCGGGGCTACACCTTC
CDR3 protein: CASSWDRSRGYTF

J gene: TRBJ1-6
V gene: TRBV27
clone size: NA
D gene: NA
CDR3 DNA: TGTGCCAGCACTCCGAGCTCCTATAATTCACCCCTCCACTTT
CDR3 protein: CASTPSSYNSPLHF

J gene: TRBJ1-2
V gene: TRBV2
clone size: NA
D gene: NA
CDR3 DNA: TGTGCCAGCAGTGAGAGTCTACTTAAAGCTAACTATGGCTACACCTTC
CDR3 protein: CASSESLLKANYGYTF

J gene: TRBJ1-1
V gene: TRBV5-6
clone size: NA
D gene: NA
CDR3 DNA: TGTGCCAGCAGCACGGAGCTCGTCACTGAAGCTTTCTTT
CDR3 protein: CASSTELVTEAFF

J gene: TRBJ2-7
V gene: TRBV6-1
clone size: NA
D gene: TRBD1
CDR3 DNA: TGTGCCAGCAGAGCCGGGACAGGGGCCTACGAGCAGTACTTC
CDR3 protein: CASRAGTGAYEQYF